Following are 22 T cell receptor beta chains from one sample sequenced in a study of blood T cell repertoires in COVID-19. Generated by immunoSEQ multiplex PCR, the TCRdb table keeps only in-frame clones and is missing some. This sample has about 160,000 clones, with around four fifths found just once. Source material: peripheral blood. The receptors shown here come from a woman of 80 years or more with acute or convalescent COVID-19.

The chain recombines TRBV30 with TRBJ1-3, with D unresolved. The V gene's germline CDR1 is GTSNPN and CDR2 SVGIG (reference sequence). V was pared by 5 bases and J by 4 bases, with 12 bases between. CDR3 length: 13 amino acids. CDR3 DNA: TGTGCCTGGGTTCCTAGGCCCGGAAACACCATATATTTT. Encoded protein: CAWVPRPGNTIYF.

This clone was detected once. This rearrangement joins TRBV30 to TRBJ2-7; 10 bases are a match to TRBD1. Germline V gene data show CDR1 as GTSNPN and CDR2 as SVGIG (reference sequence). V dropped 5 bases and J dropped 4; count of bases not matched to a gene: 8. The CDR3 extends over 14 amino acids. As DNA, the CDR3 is TGTGCCTGGTCTCTGGGACAGGGGCCGTACGAGCAGTACTTC. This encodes CAWSLGQGPYEQYF.

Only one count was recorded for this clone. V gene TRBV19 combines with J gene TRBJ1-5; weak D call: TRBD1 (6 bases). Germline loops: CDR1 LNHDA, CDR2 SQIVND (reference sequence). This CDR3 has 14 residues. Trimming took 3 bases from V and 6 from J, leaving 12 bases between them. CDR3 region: CASSMMGASQPQHF. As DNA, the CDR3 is TGTGCCAGTAGTATGATGGGGGCCAGTCAGCCCCAGCATTTT.

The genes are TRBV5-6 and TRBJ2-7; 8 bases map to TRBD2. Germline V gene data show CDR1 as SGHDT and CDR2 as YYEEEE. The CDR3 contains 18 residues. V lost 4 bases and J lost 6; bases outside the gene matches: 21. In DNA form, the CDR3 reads TGTGCCAGCAGCCCCCCGTCAAGCGGGAGTAGGGCCTGGGGCGAGCAGTACTTC. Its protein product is CASSPPSSGSRAWGEQYF.

CDR3 region: CASPPSSYEQYF. The CDR3 coding sequence is TGTGCCAGCCCACCGAGCTCCTACGAGCAGTACTTC. The rearrangement uses TRBV7-2 and TRBJ2-7, with unresolved D. V lost 8 bases and J lost 0, with 8 bases in between. Looked up from germline, CDR1 is SGHTA and CDR2 is FQGNSA. The CDR3 sequence is 12 residues long.

The CDR3 spells CASKKREGHDTQYF. CDR3 coding DNA: TGTGCCAGTAAAAAGCGGGAGGGCCATGATACGCAGTATTTT. The J gene is TRBJ2-3, the V gene TRBV19; 10 bases are shared with TRBD2. The trim removed 7 bases at V and 6 bases at J, leaving 7 bases unmatched. Germline assignment: CDR1 LNHDA and CDR2 SQIVND (reference sequence). This CDR3 has 14 residues.

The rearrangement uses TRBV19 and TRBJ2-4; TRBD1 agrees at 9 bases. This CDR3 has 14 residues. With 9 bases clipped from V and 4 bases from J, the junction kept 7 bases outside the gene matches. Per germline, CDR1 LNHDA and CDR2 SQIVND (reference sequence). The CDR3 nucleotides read TGTGCCAGCCGCTCCGGACAGGGGAAAAACATTCAGTACTTC. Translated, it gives CASRSGQGKNIQYF.

CDR3 sequence (DNA): TGCGCCAGCAGCTTGGGGCAGGATAATGAAAAACTGTTTTTT. Amino acids: CASSLGQDNEKLFF. The chain uses TRBV5-1 and TRBJ1-4; no definite D call. The CDR3 totals 14 residues. The germline V gene encodes CDR1 SGHRS and CDR2 YFSETQ. V gave up 0 bases and J gave up 4 bases, with 7 bases separating them.

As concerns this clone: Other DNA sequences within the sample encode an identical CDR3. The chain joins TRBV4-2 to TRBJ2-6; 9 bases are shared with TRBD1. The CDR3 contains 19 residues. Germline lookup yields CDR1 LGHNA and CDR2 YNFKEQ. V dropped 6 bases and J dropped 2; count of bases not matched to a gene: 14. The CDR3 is CASSRRGGTGSTGANVLTF. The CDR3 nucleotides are TGTGCCAGCAGTCGAAGGGGGGGGACAGGGTCTACTGGGGCCAACGTCCTGACTTTC.

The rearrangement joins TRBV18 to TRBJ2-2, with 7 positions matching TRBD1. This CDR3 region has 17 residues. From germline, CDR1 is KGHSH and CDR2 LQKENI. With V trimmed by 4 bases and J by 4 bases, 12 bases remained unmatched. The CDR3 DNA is TGTGCCAGCTCACAAATTCGACAGGGTGACGGCACCGGGGAGCTGTTTTTT. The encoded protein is CASSQIRQGDGTGELFF.

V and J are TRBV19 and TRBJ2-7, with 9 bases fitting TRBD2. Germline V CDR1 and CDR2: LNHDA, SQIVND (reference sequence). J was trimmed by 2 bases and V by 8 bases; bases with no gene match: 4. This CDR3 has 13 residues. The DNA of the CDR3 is TGTGCCAGTGCCGCGGGGGGGACCTACGAGCAGTACTTC. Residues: CASAAGGTYEQYF.

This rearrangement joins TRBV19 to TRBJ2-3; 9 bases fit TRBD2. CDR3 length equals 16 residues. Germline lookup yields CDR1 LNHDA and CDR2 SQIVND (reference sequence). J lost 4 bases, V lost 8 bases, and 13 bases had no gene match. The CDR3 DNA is TGTGCCAGTGGGGGCCGTAGCGGGAGCCTCGCAGATACGCAGTATTTT. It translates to CASGGRSGSLADTQYF.

The CDR3: CTSSSGTPSSPLHF. CDR3 coding DNA: TGCACCAGCAGTTCTGGGACACCCAGTTCACCCCTCCACTTT. The gene calls are TRBV1 and TRBJ1-6; the listed D gene, TRBD1, was not tested against the DNA. TRBV1 is tagged as a pseudogene. The CDR3 loop spans 14 amino acids.

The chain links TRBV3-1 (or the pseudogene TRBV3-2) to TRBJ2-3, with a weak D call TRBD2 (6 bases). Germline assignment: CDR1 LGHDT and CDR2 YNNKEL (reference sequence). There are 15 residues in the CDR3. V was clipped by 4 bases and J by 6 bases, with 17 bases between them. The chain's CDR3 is CASSPLGGAGDTQYF. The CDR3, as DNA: TGTGCCAGCAGCCCCCTTGGCGGGGCTGGGGATACGCAGTATTTT.

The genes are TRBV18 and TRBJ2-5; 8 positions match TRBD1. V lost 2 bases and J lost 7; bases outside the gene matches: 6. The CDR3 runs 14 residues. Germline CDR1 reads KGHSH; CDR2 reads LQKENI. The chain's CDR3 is CASSPETGEGTQYF. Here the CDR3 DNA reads TGTGCCAGCTCACCAGAGACAGGGGAAGGGACCCAGTACTTC. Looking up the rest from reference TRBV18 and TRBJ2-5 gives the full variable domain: NAGVMQNPRHLVRRRGQEARLRCSPMKGHSHVYWYRQLPEEGLKFMVYLQKENIIDESGMPKERFSAEFPKEGPSILRIQQVVRGDSAAYFCASSPETGEGTQYFGPGTRLLVL.

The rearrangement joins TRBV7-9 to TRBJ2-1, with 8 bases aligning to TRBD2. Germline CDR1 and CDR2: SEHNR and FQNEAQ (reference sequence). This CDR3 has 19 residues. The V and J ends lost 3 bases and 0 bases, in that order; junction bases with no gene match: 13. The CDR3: CASSFTSGRGLSSYNEQFF. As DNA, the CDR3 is TGTGCCAGCAGCTTCACCTCCGGGAGGGGATTGAGCTCCTACAATGAGCAGTTCTTC.

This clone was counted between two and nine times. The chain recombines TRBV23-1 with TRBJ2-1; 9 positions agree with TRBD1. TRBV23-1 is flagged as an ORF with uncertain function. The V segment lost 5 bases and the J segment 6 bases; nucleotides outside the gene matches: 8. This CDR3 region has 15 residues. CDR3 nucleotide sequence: TGCGCCAGCAGTTACACGGGACAGGGCGTCAATGAGCAGTTCTTC. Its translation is CASSYTGQGVNEQFF.

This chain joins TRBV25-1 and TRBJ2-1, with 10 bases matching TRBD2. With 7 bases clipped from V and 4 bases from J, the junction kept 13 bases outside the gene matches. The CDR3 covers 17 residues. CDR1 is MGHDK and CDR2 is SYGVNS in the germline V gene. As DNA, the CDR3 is TGTGCCAGCAAGCCTAGCGGGAGCAACAGCTATTACAATGAGCAGTTCTTC. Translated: CASKPSGSNSYYNEQFF.

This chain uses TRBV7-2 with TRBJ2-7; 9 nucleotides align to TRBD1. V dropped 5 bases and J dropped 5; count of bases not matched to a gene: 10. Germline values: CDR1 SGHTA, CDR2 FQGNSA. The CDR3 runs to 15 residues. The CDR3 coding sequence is TGTGCCAGCAGCCGCCGACAGGGGGGGGTTAACGAGCAGTACTTC. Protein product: CASSRRQGGVNEQYF.

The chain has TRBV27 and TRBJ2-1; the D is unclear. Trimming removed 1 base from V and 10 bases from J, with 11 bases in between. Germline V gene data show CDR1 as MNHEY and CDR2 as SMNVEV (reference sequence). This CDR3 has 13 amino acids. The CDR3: CASSLLVRPEQFF. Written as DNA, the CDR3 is TGTGCCAGCAGTTTATTAGTCAGGCCAGAGCAGTTCTTC.

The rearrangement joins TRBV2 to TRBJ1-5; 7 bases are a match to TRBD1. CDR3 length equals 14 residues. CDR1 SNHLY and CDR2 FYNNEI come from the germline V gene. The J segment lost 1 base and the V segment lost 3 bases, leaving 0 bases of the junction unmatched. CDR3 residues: CASSEGQSNQPQHF. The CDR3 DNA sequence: TGTGCCAGCAGTGAGGGACAGAGCAATCAGCCCCAGCATTTT.

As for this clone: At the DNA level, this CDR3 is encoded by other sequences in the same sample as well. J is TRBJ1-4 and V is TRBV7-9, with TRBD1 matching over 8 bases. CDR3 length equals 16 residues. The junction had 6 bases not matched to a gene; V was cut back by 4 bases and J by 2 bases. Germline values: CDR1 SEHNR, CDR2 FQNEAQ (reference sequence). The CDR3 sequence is CASSSTGGRTNEKLFF. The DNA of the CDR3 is TGTGCCAGCAGCTCCACAGGGGGGCGGACTAATGAAAAACTGTTTTTT.